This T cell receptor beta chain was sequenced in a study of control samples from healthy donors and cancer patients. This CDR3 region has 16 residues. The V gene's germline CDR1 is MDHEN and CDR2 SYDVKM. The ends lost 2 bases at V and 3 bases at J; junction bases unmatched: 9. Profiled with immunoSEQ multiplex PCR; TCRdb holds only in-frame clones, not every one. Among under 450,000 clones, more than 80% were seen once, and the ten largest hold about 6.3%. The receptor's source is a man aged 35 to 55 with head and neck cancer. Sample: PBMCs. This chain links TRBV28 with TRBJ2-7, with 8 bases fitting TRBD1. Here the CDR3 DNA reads TGTGCCAGCAGTTTAGGGCCGAGACAGGGGCTCTACGAGCAGTACTTC. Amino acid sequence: CASSLGPRQGLYEQYF.